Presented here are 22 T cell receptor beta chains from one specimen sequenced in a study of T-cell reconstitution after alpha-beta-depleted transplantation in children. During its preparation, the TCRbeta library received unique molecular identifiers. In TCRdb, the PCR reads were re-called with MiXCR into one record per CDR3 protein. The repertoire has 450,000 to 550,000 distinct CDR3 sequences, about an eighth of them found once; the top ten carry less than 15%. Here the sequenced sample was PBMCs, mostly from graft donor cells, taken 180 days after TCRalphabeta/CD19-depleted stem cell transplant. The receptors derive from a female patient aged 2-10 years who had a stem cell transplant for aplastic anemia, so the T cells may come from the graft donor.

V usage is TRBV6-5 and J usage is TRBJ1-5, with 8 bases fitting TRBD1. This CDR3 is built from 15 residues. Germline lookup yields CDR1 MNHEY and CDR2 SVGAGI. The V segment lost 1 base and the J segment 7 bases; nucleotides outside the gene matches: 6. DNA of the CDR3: TGTGCCAGCAGTTACTTCGGGACAGGTGAGCAGCCCCAGCATTTT. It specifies CASSYFGTGEQPQHF.

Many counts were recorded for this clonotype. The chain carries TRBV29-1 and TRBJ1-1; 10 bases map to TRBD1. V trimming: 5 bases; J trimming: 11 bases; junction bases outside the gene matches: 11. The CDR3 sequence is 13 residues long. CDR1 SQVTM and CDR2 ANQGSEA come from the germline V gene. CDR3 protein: CSVLWGTGVLAFF. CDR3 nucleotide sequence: TGCAGCGTTCTTTGGGGGACAGGGGTATTGGCTTTCTTT.

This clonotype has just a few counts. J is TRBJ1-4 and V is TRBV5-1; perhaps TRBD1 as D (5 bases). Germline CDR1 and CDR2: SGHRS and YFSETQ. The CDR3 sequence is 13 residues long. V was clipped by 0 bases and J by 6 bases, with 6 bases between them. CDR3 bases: TGCGCCAGCAGCTTGGGAGGGGATGAAAAACTGTTTTTT. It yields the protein CASSLGGDEKLFF.

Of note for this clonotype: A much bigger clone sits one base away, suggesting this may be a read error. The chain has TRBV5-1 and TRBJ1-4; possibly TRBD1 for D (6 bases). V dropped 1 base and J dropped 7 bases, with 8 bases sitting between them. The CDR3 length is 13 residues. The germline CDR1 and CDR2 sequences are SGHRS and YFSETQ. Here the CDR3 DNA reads TGCGCCAGCAGCTTGCAACAGGGTGAAAAACTGTTTTTT. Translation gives CASSLQQGEKLFF.

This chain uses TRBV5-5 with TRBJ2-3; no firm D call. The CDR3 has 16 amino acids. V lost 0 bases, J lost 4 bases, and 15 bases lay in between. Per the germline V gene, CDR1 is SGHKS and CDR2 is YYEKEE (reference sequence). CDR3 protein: CASSLELGSRADTQYF. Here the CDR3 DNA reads TGTGCCAGCAGCTTGGAGTTAGGTTCTCGGGCAGATACGCAGTATTTT.

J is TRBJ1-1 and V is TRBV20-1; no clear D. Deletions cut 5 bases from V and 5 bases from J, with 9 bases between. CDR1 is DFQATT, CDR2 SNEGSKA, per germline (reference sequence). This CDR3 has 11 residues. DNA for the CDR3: TGCAGTGCTGAAAGGTGGACTGAAGCTTTCTTT. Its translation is CSAERWTEAFF.

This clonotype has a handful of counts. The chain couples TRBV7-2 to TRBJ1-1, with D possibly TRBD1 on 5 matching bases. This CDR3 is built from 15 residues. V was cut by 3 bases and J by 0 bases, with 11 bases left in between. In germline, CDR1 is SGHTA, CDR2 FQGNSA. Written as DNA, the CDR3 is TGTGCCAGCAGCTTCTCGGACACTTTGAACACTGAAGCTTTCTTT. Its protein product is CASSFSDTLNTEAFF. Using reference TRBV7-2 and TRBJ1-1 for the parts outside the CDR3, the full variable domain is GAGVSQSPSNKVTEKGKDVELRCDPISGHTALYWYRQSLGQGLEFLIYFQGNSAPDKSGLPSDRFSAERTGGSVSTLTIQRTQQEDSAVYLCASSFSDTLNTEAFFGQGTRLTVV.

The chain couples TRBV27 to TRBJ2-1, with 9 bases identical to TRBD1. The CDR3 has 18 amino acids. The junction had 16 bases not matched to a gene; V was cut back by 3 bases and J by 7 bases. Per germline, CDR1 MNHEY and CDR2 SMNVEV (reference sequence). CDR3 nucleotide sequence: TGTGCCAGCAGTTTTTCCCCGACAGGGGGTCCCGATGGGAATGAGCAGTTCTTC. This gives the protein CASSFSPTGGPDGNEQFF.

The CDR3, as DNA: TGTGCCAGCGGCCCCACGTTCTCTGGAAACACCATATATTTT. Translated, it gives CASGPTFSGNTIYF. This chain joins TRBV28 and TRBJ1-3; the D is unclear. Germline V gives CDR1 MDHEN, CDR2 SYDVKM. Trimming took 8 bases from V and 0 from J, leaving 11 bases between them. The CDR3 has 14 residues.

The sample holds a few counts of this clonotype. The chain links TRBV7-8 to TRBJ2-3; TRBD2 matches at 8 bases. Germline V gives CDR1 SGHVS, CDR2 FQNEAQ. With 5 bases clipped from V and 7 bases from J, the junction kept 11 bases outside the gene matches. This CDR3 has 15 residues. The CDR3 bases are TGTGCCAGCAGCACCCGTGATAGCGGGATGTATACGCAGTATTTT. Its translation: CASSTRDSGMYTQYF.

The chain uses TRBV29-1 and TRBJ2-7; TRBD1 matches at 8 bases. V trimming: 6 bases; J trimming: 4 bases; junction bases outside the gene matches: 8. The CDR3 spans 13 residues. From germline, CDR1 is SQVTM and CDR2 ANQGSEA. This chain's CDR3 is CSVGRTGSYEQYF. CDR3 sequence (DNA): TGCAGCGTAGGCCGGACAGGGTCATACGAGCAGTACTTC.

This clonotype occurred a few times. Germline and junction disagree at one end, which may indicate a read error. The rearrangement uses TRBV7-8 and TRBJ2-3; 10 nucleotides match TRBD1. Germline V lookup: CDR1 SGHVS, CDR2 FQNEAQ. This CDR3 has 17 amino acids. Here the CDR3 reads CASSLVGTGDATDTQYF. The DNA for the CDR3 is TGTGCCAGCAGTTTAGTGGGGACAGGGGATGCGACAGATACGCAGTATTTT.

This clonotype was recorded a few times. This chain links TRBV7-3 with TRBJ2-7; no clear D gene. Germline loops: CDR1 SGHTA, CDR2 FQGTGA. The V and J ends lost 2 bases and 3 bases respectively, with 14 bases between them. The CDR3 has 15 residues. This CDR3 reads CASSLQVAPLYEQYF. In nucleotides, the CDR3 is TGTGCCAGCAGCTTACAAGTAGCCCCTCTCTACGAGCAGTACTTC. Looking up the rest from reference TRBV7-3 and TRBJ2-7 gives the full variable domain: GAGVSQTPSNKVTEKGKYVELRCDPISGHTALYWYRQSLGQGPEFLIYFQGTGAADDSGLPNDRFFAVRPEGSVSTLKIQRTERGDSAVYLCASSLQVAPLYEQYFGPGTRLTVT.

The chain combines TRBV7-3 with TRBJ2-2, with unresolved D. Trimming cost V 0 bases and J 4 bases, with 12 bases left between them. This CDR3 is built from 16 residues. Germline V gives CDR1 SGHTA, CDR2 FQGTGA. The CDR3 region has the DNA TGTGCCAGCAGCTTAACCGCTAGTCGGATCACCGGGGAGCTGTTTTTT. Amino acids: CASSLTASRITGELFF.

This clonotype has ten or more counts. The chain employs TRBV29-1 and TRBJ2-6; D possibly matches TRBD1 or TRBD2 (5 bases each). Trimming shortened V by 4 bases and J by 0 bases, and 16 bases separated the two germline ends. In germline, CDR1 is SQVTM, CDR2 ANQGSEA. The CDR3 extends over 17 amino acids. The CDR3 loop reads CSVGREYGGSGANVLTF. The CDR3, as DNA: TGCAGCGTTGGCAGGGAGTATGGTGGCTCTGGGGCCAACGTCCTGACTTTC.

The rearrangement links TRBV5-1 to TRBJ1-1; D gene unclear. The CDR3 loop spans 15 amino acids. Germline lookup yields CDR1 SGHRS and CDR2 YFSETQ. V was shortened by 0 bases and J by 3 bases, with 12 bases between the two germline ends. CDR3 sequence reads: CASSLGKHDYTEAFF. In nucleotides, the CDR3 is TGCGCCAGCAGCTTGGGGAAGCACGACTACACTGAAGCTTTCTTT. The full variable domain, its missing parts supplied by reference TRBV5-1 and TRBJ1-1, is KAGVTQTPRYLIKTRGQQVTLSCSPISGHRSVSWYQQTPGQGLQFLFEYFSETQRNKGNFPGRFSGRQFSNSRSEMNVSTLELGDSALYLCASSLGKHDYTEAFFGQGTRLTVV.

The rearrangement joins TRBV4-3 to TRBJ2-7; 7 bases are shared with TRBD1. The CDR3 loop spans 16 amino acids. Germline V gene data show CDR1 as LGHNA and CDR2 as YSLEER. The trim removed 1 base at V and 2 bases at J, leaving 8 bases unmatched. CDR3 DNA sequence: TGCGCCAGCAGCCAAGTCCCGGACAGGTACCCCTACGAGCAGTACTTC. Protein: CASSQVPDRYPYEQYF.

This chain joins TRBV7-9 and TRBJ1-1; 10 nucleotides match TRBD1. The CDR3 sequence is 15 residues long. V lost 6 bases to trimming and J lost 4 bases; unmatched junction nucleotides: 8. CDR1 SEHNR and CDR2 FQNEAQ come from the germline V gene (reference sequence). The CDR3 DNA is TGTGCCAGCAGTTCAACCGGGACAGGGGCCACTGAAGCTTTCTTT. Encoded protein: CASSSTGTGATEAFF.

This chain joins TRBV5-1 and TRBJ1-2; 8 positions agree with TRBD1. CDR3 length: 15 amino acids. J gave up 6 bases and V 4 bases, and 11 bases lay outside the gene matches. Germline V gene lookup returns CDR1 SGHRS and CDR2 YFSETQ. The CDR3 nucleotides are TGCGCCAGCAGCGGGGGACAGGTCTTTGGTGATGGCTACACCTTC. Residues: CASSGGQVFGDGYTF.

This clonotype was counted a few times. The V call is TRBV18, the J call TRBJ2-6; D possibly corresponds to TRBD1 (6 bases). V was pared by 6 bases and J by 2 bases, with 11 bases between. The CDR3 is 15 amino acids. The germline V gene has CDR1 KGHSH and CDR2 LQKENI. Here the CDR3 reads CASSLQGTGANVLTF. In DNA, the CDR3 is TGTGCCAGCTCTCTACAGGGAACTGGGGCCAACGTCCTGACTTTC.

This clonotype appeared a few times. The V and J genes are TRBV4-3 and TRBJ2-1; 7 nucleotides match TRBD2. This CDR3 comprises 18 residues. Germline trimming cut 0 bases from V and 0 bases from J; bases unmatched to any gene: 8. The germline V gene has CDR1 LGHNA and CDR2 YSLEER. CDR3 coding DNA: TGCGCCAGCAGCCAAGACCCATCGGCTAGCGGCTCCTACAATGAGCAGTTCTTC. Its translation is CASSQDPSASGSYNEQFF.

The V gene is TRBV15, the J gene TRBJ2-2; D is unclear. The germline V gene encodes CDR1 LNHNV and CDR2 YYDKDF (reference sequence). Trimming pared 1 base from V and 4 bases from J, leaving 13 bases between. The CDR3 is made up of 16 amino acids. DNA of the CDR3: TGTGCCACCAGCAGAGTTGTGGGGTTGGGCACCGGGGAGCTGTTTTTT. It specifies CATSRVVGLGTGELFF.